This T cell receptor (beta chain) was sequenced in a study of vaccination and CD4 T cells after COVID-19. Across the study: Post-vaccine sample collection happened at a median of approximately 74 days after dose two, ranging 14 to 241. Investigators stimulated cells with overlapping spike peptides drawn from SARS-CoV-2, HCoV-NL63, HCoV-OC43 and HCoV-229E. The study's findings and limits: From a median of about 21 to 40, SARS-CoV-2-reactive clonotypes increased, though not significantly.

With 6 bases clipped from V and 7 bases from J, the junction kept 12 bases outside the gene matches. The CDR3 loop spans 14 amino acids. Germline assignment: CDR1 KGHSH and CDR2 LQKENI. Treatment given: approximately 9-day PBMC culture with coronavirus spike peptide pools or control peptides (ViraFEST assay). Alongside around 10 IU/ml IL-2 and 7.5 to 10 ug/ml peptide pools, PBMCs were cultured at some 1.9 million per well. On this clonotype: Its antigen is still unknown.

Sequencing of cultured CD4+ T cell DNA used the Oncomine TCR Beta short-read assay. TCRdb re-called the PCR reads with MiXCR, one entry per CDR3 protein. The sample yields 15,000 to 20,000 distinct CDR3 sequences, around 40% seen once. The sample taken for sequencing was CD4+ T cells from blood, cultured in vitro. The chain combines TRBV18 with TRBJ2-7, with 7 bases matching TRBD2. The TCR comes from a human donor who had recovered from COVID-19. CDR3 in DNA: TGTGCCAGCTCGTCCGGGACTATATTACGGGAGCAGTACTTC. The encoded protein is CASSSGTILREQYF.